Below are 9 T cell receptor beta chains sequenced from a single sample in a study of identical twins. TCRdb analysed the 5' RACE reads with MiXCR anew, one entry per CDR3 protein. The sample includes roughly 1.6 million distinct CDR3 sequences, 25% to 35% seen only once; the top ten take about 0.27%. What was sequenced was cord blood. These receptors came from a newborn girl in good health.

The chain employs TRBV5-1 and TRBJ2-7; 12 bases fit TRBD2. The DNA end is more similar to TRBJ2-4, so the J call may be wrong. In germline, CDR1 is SGHRS, CDR2 YFSETQ. CDR3 length equals 16 residues. The CDR3, as DNA: TGCGCCAGCAGCCCTCCCTCCGGGACTAGCGGGAACATTCAGTACTTC. Encoded protein: CASSPPSGTSGNIQYF.

This clonotype was observed a handful of times. The rearrangement joins TRBV12-5 to TRBJ2-1; perhaps TRBD2 as D (7 bases). This CDR3 comprises 17 residues. The V end was cut by 0 bases, the J end by 2 bases, with 14 bases between. The germline gives CDR1 LGHNT, CDR2 FRNRAP. The CDR3 DNA sequence: TGTGCTAGTGGTTTGGTACGGAGGGGGGGACCCTACAATGAGCAGTTCTTC. Translating it yields CASGLVRRGGPYNEQFF.

The CDR3 DNA reads as TGTGCCAGCAGCTTAACCCTTACTAGCGGGGGGTCCTACGAGCAGTACTTC. Its protein is CASSLTLTSGGSYEQYF. The V and J genes are TRBV7-6 and TRBJ2-7; 12 positions match TRBD2. V was pared by 2 bases and J by 1 base, with 6 bases of the junction left unmatched. CDR1 SGHVS and CDR2 FNYEAQ come from the germline V gene. This CDR3 comprises 17 residues.

Notes on this clonotype: Compared with germline, one end of the junction differs, possibly owing to a read error. This chain connects TRBV5-1 to TRBJ2-1, with TRBD1 matching 7 bases. The CDR3 extends over 17 amino acids. Germline values: CDR1 SGHRS, CDR2 YFSETQ. CDR3 in DNA: TGCGCCAGCAGCTCTCGGGACAGACTAAGATCCTACAATGAGCGGTACTTC. Its translation is CASSSRDRLRSYNERYF. Full variable domain (remainder filled in from reference TRBV5-1 and TRBJ2-1): KAGVTQTPRYLIKTRGQQVTLSCSPISGHRSVSWYQQTPGQGLQFLFEYFSETQRNKGNFPGRFSGRQFSNSRSEMNVSTLELGDSALYLCASSSRDRLRSYNERYFGPGTRLTVL.

This clonotype was recorded many times. The rearrangement uses TRBV28 and TRBJ2-1; D unclear. The CDR3 extends over 13 amino acids. Looked up from germline, CDR1 is MDHEN and CDR2 is SYDVKM. V lost 0 bases, J lost 5 bases, and 5 bases lay in between. The CDR3 is CASSLWSHNEQFF. The CDR3 DNA follows: TGTGCCAGCAGTTTATGGAGCCACAATGAGCAGTTCTTC.

The chain couples TRBV27 to TRBJ2-7; D may be TRBD2 (6 bases). V dropped 3 bases and J dropped 7 bases, with 13 bases sitting between them. Germline lookup yields CDR1 MNHEY and CDR2 SMNVEV (reference sequence). The CDR3 is 13 residues long. The CDR3 DNA reads as TGTGCCAGCAGTTTTTCGCGGGATGGTGAGCAGTACTTC. Translated, it gives CASSFSRDGEQYF.

Regarding this clonotype: A read error may explain this, as a much larger clone is one base away. The CDR3, as DNA: TGCGTCAGTTCGGACGGATCCTACGAGCAGTACTTC. It specifies CVSSDGSYEQYF. The J gene is TRBJ2-7, the V gene TRBV5-1, with D hard to call. In germline, CDR1 is SGHRS, CDR2 YFSETQ. The CDR3 consists of 12 residues.

The CDR3 coding sequence is TGCAGTGCTAGATTCGGTGGGGGTGGCGGGGAGCTGTTTTTT. Protein sequence: CSARFGGGGGELFF. The V and J genes are TRBV20-1 and TRBJ2-2; the D gene could be TRBD1 or TRBD2 (5 bases each). Looked up from germline, CDR1 is DFQATT and CDR2 is SNEGSKA (reference sequence). The CDR3 extends over 14 amino acids. The V gene lost 2 bases and the J gene lost 7 bases, with 14 bases spanning the gap.

Many counts were recorded for this clonotype. This chain connects TRBV27 to TRBJ1-2, with 7 bases matching TRBD1. The CDR3 has 16 residues. Unmatched junction bases numbered 15, after V lost 7 bases and J lost 4 bases. Germline V gene lookup returns CDR1 MNHEY and CDR2 SMNVEV (reference sequence). DNA for the CDR3: TGTGCCAGCACCGATAGGGACAGCCTTATCTTCTATGGCTACACCTTC. Its protein is CASTDRDSLIFYGYTF.